This T cell receptor (beta chain) was sequenced for a study of beta chain features in type 1 diabetes (dated by TCRdb to the late 2010s). Turning to the overall study: Mean age, gender distribution, total cell number and subset yield were not different between patients and healthy donors. In the study, recently diagnosed type 1 diabetes patients and matched healthy donors were compared on the TCRB repertoires of their sorted circulating CD4+ T cell subsets. Regulatory and stem cell-like memory subsets were obtained from only 8 patients and roughly 8 healthy donors, while naive and central memory subsets were obtained from all 30 or so donors. A total of 85 million to 140 million sorted cells were examined across all samples, and the number of cells per subset was strongly correlated with RNA yield. Beyond this particular receptor, the publication reports: A moderate but significant shortening of TCRB CDR3 length was observed in type 1 diabetes patients in all four CD4+ subsets. Because small numbers of individuals were included in the HLA sub-analyses, any influence of HLA type on TCRB rearrangement was left unresolved. PCR may preferentially amplify shorter templates, but because patient and control samples were amplified and corrected together, any resulting skew would affect both groups equally. Fewer insertions and more nucleotide deletions at VDJ recombination sites were observed in patients with type 1 diabetes, implying thymic rearrangement abnormalities. Naive, central memory and regulatory TCRB repertoires appeared more similar among patients than among healthy donors. Because cDNA was sequenced instead of genomic DNA, highly expressing activated cells could be over-represented, though the groups showed no difference in activation or CD3 levels.

On this clone itself: Its recognized antigen is unknown. The sample holds no much larger clone one base away, and base qualities are not on file.

From each donor, a single peripheral blood sample of approximately 110 mL on average was drawn into heparinised tubes. Naive, central memory, regulatory and stem cell-like memory CD4+ T cells were sorted on a BD FACSAria II using a panel including CD45RO, CCR7, CD25, CD127, CD95 and CD27. Purity was above 95% for every sorted population. PBMCs were separated immediately by Lymphoprep density gradient centrifugation and were stained directly, without being cultured. To minimize batch effects, samples were stained and sorted in pairs, one healthy donor with one patient per experiment. The entire isolated RNA was reverse transcribed using the High Capacity cDNA Reverse Transcription Kit, and thus expressed TCRB transcripts were sequenced. Deep immunoSEQ sequencing was performed on naive, central memory and regulatory T cell samples, with an average of around 3.5 million total reads per sample. Sorted cells were lysed in RLT buffer, and RNA was extracted using DNase-treated RNeasy Micro or Mini kits according to cell number. Each cell subset was processed on its own to prevent cross-contamination, while patient and healthy donor samples were processed together. Using the immunoSEQ multiplex PCR, TCRB sequences were amplified from cDNA into 87-bp fragments spanning the CDR3 region. The amplicons were sequenced using the Illumina HiSeq platform. Per the authors' processing: PCR bias was corrected computationally using synthetic template baselines, and reads within Hamming distance 2 were collapsed, with unmergeable singletons discarded. Reads were aligned against IMGT so that V, D and J genes, CDR3 length and insertions or deletions at six rearrangement sites could be assigned. Clonotype counts were normalized to sorted cell number within each subset before computing true diversity and Gini coefficients with the tcR R package. Repertoire sharing was quantified using the overlap coefficient calculated on TCRB nucleotide sequences. Out-of-frame TCRB sequences from naive cells were analyzed to stand in for the pre-selection repertoire. Drawn from immuneACCESS, this table holds only the in-frame rearrangements with V and J called that TCRdb kept. Clones are partly lost; checked studies trace under half to an unresolved V gene and leave the rest unexplained. From that table come the V and J calls and clone size; the DNA was used to work out D and trimming. The sample has under 250,000 clones on record, roughly 14% of them singletons. Of the sample, approximately 0.024% falls within the top ten clones.

The germline V end is reduced by 2 bases and the J end by 6 bases; junction bases left unmatched: 3. Reading the germline V gene gives CDR1 SGHAT and CDR2 FQNNGV. Spanning cysteine to phenylalanine, the CDR3 consists of 14 amino acids. CDR3 DNA is the only sequence kept; it has 42 bases, read in frame from the first base. Source material: naive CD4+ T cells from blood. Explained via the paper, the cell subset or site label denotes: true naive CD4+ T cells. The rearrangement joined TRBV11-2 to TRBJ2-1; 8 nucleotides in the junction match TRBD2. The sequence derives from a woman in her thirties or forties in good health. The bases read TGTGCCAGCAGCTTAACCCTAGCGGGCAATGAGCAGTTCTTC. Its translation is CASSLTLAGNEQFF.